The rows below give T cell receptor beta chains drawn from one sample of a study of technical replicates of blood from a handful of donors. Here immunoSEQ multiplex PCR was the method, and the copy in TCRdb shows in-frame clones only, minus some. The table records 74,000 or so clones, about 93% of them present only once. The sequenced material came from T cells isolated from PBMCs. The receptors here all came from a human donor in good health. Both conserved end residues are part of each CDR3. Each record gives: V gene, J gene, clone size, D gene, CDR3 protein, CDR3 DNA. A D gene is named only where the DNA matches it firmly. Rows give clone size only sometimes, using once, few, many, or a class for an expanded clone.

TRBV27	TRBJ2-4	.	TRBD1	CASSTQLQGAKNIQYF	TGTGCCAGCAGTACACAACTACAGGGGGCGAAAAACATTCAGTACTTC
TRBV7-9	TRBJ1-4	.	TRBD1	CASSNSGDREEKLFF	TGTGCCAGCAGCAACTCCGGCGACAGGGAAGAAAAACTGTTTTTT
TRBV27	TRBJ2-5	.	.	CASSPQYQETQYF	TGTGCCAGCAGTCCGCAGTACCAAGAGACCCAGTACTTC
TRBV7-3	TRBJ2-2	once	.	CASSATGPGELFF	TGTGCCAGCAGCGCCACAGGGCCCGGGGAGCTGTTTTTT
TRBV18	TRBJ1-4	.	TRBD1	CASSQGAFATNEKLFF	TGTGCCAGCTCACAGGGGGCCTTTGCAACTAATGAAAAACTGTTTTTT
TRBV16	TRBJ2-1	.	.	CASSQWGRADNEQFF	TGTGCCAGCAGCCAATGGGGCAGGGCGGACAATGAGCAGTTCTTC
TRBV6-5	TRBJ1-5	.	.	CASSYSAGPTNQPQHF	TGTGCCAGCAGTTACTCGGCAGGTCCCACCAATCAGCCCCAGCATTTT
TRBV7-2	TRBJ1-1	.	.	CASSHYRVLNTEAFF	TGTGCCAGCAGCCATTACAGGGTCCTTAACACTGAAGCTTTCTTT
TRBV19	TRBJ1-5	.	TRBD1	CASSHGGPSGGQPQHF	TGTGCCAGTAGCCACGGTGGTCCATCAGGGGGACAGCCCCAGCATTTT
TRBV6-6	TRBJ1-2	.	.	CASSYSGEDGNGYTF	TGTGCCAGCAGTTACTCTGGGGAGGACGGGAATGGCTACACCTTC
TRBV6-5	TRBJ1-1	.	TRBD1	CASRATGEGTEAFF	TGTGCCAGCAGGGCGACAGGGGAGGGAACTGAAGCTTTCTTT
TRBV4-3	TRBJ2-1	.	TRBD2	CASSQGSSGSRRSEQFF	TGCGCCAGCAGCCAAGGGTCTAGCGGGAGTAGGAGGAGTGAGCAGTTCTTC
TRBV9	TRBJ1-3	.	TRBD1	CASSVVDRSSGNTIYF	TGTGCCAGCAGCGTAGTGGACAGGAGCTCTGGAAACACCATATATTTT
TRBV6-6	TRBJ2-7	.	.	CASSFTGNEQYF	TGTGCCAGCAGTTTCACAGGGAACGAGCAGTACTTC
TRBV25-1	TRBJ2-7	.	.	CASTGGIYEQYF	TGTGCCAGTACTGGGGGGATTTACGAGCAGTACTTC
TRBV29-1	TRBJ2-7	few	.	CSVATAGFGYEQYF	TGCAGCGTGGCCACCGCGGGGTTTGGTTACGAGCAGTACTTC
TRBV27	TRBJ2-2	.	.	CASSLVQVPGELFF	TGTGCCAGCAGTTTGGTGCAGGTCCCCGGGGAGCTGTTTTTT
TRBV5-6	TRBJ2-7	.	.	CASSPPAGILYEQYF	TGTGCCAGCAGCCCCCCGGCAGGGATTCTCTACGAGCAGTACTTC
TRBV4-1	TRBJ1-1	.	TRBD1	CASSLRDRFTEAFF	TGCGCCAGCAGCCTCCGGGACAGATTCACTGAAGCTTTCTTT
TRBV7-8	TRBJ1-2	.	TRBD1	CASSFTPGQAYMGYTF	TGTGCCAGCAGTTTCACCCCGGGACAGGCGTATATGGGCTACACCTTC
TRBV9	TRBJ1-4	.	.	CASSVDFNEGVKLFF	TGTGCCAGCAGCGTAGATTTTAATGAAGGGGTAAAACTGTTTTTT
TRBV25-1	TRBJ2-1	.	TRBD2	CASSAHRTSENQNEQFF	TGTGCCAGCAGTGCCCACCGGACTAGCGAGAATCAGAATGAGCAGTTCTTC
TRBV5-1	TRBJ2-5	.	TRBD2	CASNLLAGETQYF	TGCGCCAGCAACCTTCTAGCGGGAGAGACCCAGTACTTC
TRBV28	TRBJ1-1	.	TRBD1	CASNRHSGGTEAFF	TGTGCCAGCAATAGACATTCAGGGGGCACTGAAGCTTTCTTT
TRBV18	TRBJ1-4	.	.	CASSPLQDVNEKLFF	TGTGCCAGCTCACCGTTACAGGATGTGAATGAAAAACTGTTTTTT
TRBV2	TRBJ1-2	.	.	CASSESVNYGYTF	TGTGCCAGCAGTGAATCCGTTAACTATGGCTACACCTTC
TRBV7-2	TRBJ1-3	once	.	CASSSSRGSGNTIYF	TGTGCCAGCAGCTCCAGCAGGGGCTCTGGAAACACCATATATTTT
TRBV7-2	TRBJ2-7	.	TRBD2	CASSPLAGVSEQYF	TGTGCCAGCAGCCCTCTAGCGGGAGTATCCGAGCAGTACTTC
TRBV6-6	TRBJ2-7	.	.	CASSSSDGTYEQYF	TGTGCCAGCAGCTCTAGCGATGGGACCTACGAGCAGTACTTC
TRBV10-3	TRBJ1-2	.	.	CAISESREVGGYTF	TGTGCCATCAGTGAGTCTCGAGAGGTCGGGGGCTACACCTTC
TRBV13	TRBJ2-5	.	.	CASSSEGWQETQYF	TGTGCCAGCAGCTCTGAGGGCTGGCAAGAGACCCAGTACTTC
TRBV28	TRBJ2-7	.	.	CASSPMGGAYEQYF	TGTGCCAGCAGCCCCATGGGAGGTGCCTACGAGCAGTACTTC
TRBV7-2	TRBJ2-2	.	.	CASSAHSTGELFF	TGTGCCAGCAGCGCCCACTCCACCGGGGAGCTGTTTTTT
TRBV4-1	TRBJ2-3	.	TRBD2	CASSQDRSAGPDTQYF	TGCGCCAGCAGCCAAGATCGATCAGCGGGACCAGATACGCAGTATTTT
TRBV11-2	TRBJ2-7	.	.	CASSLEDSRYEQYF	TGTGCCAGCAGCTTAGAGGACAGCCGATACGAGCAGTACTTC
TRBV14	TRBJ1-2	.	TRBD1	CASSHHPAGGKLNGYTF	TGTGCCAGCAGCCACCATCCCGCAGGGGGCAAACTAAATGGCTACACCTTC
TRBV6-5	TRBJ1-3	.	.	CATKEAGNTIYF	TGTGCCACCAAGGAGGCTGGAAACACCATATATTTT
TRBV10-2	TRBJ2-2	.	.	CASSDQGLVGELFF	TGCGCCAGCAGTGATCAGGGATTGGTCGGGGAGCTGTTTTTT
TRBV30	TRBJ2-7	.	.	CAWSVLVEWRDGEQYF	TGTGCCTGGAGTGTACTAGTAGAGTGGCGGGATGGCGAGCAGTACTTC
TRBV28	TRBJ1-1	.	.	CASSLDVGDEAFF	TGTGCCAGCAGTTTAGATGTCGGGGATGAAGCTTTCTTT
TRBV5-1	TRBJ2-1	.	TRBD1	CASSQDRGLWNEQFF	TGCGCCAGCAGCCAGGACAGGGGTTTATGGAATGAGCAGTTCTTC
TRBV7-9	TRBJ2-7	once	.	CASSLGSIGDVQYF	TGTGCCAGCAGCTTAGGTAGTATCGGGGATGTGCAGTACTTC
TRBV5-6	TRBJ1-5	.	.	CASSLGPSPNQPQHF	TGTGCCAGCAGCTTGGGTCCTTCCCCCAATCAGCCCCAGCATTTT
TRBV7-2	TRBJ2-2	.	.	CASSEQSRGANTGELFF	TGTGCCAGCAGCGAGCAAAGCAGGGGCGCGAACACCGGGGAGCTGTTTTTT
TRBV11-3	TRBJ1-1	once	.	CASSLVKNTEAFF	TGTGCCAGCAGCTTAGTAAAGAACACTGAAGCTTTCTTT
TRBV29-1	TRBJ2-1	.	.	CSVEREDNEQFF	TGCAGCGTTGAAAGGGAGGACAATGAGCAGTTCTTC
TRBV2	TRBJ2-1	.	.	CASSGNWAGVDEQFF	TGTGCCAGCAGTGGGAACTGGGCAGGGGTCGATGAGCAGTTCTTC
TRBV2	TRBJ2-5	.	.	CASRNDLQETQYF	TGTGCCAGCAGAAACGACTTACAAGAGACCCAGTACTTC
TRBV28	TRBJ1-1	.	.	CASRPYQGRTEAFF	TGTGCCAGCAGGCCCTATCAGGGGCGAACTGAAGCTTTCTTT
TRBV11-2	TRBJ2-1	.	TRBD2	CASSSLAGGLNEQFF	TGTGCCAGCAGCTCCCTGGCGGGAGGGCTTAATGAGCAGTTCTTC
TRBV5-5	TRBJ1-2	.	.	CASSPTPTLRYGYTF	TGTGCCAGCAGCCCCACCCCCACCCTCCGGTATGGCTACACCTTC
TRBV6-1	TRBJ1-4	.	TRBD1	CASSERGGGGEKLFF	TGTGCCAGCAGTGAACGAGGGGGCGGAGGTGAAAAACTGTTTTTT